The 6 T cell receptor beta chains in this list originate from one sample, sequenced in a study of blood T cell repertoires in COVID-19 (TCRdb year 2020). The protocol used for the library was the immunoSEQ multiplex PCR assay. TCRdb obtained this table from immuneACCESS and retained in-frame rearrangements with V and J assigned. These tables miss some clones; where compared with another copy, unresolved V genes account for less than half of the shortfall, and the remainder is unexplained. The sample yields a few hundred thousand clones; over 75% were counted once. The top ten clones comprise 9.2% of the sample. Input material: PBMCs or T cells enriched from blood (not recorded which). The receptors derive from a man aged 35-49 years who had recovered from COVID-19.

V usage is TRBV7-9 and J usage is TRBJ1-1, with unresolved D. The CDR3 has 11 residues. Deletions cut 3 bases from V and 6 bases from J, with 5 bases between. CDR1 SEHNR and CDR2 FQNEAQ come from the germline V gene (reference sequence). CDR3 DNA: TGTGCCAGCAGCTTCTTATCTGAAGCTTTCTTT. The encoded protein is CASSFLSEAFF.

V and J are TRBV5-6 and TRBJ1-3; D perhaps matches TRBD1 (6 bases). Trimming removed 0 bases at V and 0 bases at J, with 7 bases between. Germline lookup yields CDR1 SGHDT and CDR2 YYEEEE. This CDR3 is built from 15 residues. The CDR3 reads CASSLGQASGNTIYF. The CDR3 DNA is TGTGCCAGCAGCTTGGGACAGGCCTCTGGAAACACCATATATTTT.

This chain joins TRBV7-6 and TRBJ2-5; D gene ambiguous. Between the trimmed V and J ends, which lost 1 base and 1 base, there was a span of 4 bases. The CDR3 spans 13 residues. CDR1 SGHVS and CDR2 FNYEAQ come from the germline V gene. CDR3 nucleotide sequence: TGTGCCAGCAGCTTAGGGCCCCAAGAGACCCAGTACTTC. This translates into CASSLGPQETQYF.

J is TRBJ1-1 and V is TRBV10-1, with D uncertain. The CDR3 has 14 residues. V lost 9 bases and J lost 0, with 14 bases in between. Per the germline V gene, CDR1 is WNHNN and CDR2 is SYGVQD (reference sequence). The CDR3, as DNA: TGCGCCAGTAAACGCGGCGGCATGAACACTGAAGCTTTCTTT. It specifies CASKRGGMNTEAFF.

V is TRBV2 and J is TRBJ2-7; 8 bases align to TRBD1. After removal of 7 bases from V and 7 bases from J, the junction contained 6 bases not matched to a gene. This CDR3 has 12 amino acids. CDR1 is SNHLY and CDR2 is FYNNEI in the germline V gene. The chain's CDR3 is CASKDRGWEQYF. The DNA for the CDR3 is TGTGCCAGCAAAGACAGGGGATGGGAGCAGTACTTC. The full variable domain, rest sourced from reference TRBV2 and TRBJ2-7, is EPEVTQTPSHQVTQMGQEVILRCVPISNHLYFYWYRQILGQKVEFLVSFYNNEISEKSEIFDDQFSVERPDGSNFTLKIRSTKLEDSAMYFCASKDRGWEQYFGPGTRLTVT.

This chain connects TRBV7-2 to TRBJ1-6; 8 bases line up with TRBD1. This CDR3 has 18 amino acids. The trim removed 4 bases at V and 8 bases at J, leaving 16 bases unmatched. CDR1 and CDR2 from the germline V gene are SGHTA and FQGNSA. For the CDR3, the DNA is TGTGCCAGCAGCTGGGGAGTCGGACAGGGTGGTTCTGATTCACCCCTCCACTTT. It is translated as CASSWGVGQGGSDSPLHF.